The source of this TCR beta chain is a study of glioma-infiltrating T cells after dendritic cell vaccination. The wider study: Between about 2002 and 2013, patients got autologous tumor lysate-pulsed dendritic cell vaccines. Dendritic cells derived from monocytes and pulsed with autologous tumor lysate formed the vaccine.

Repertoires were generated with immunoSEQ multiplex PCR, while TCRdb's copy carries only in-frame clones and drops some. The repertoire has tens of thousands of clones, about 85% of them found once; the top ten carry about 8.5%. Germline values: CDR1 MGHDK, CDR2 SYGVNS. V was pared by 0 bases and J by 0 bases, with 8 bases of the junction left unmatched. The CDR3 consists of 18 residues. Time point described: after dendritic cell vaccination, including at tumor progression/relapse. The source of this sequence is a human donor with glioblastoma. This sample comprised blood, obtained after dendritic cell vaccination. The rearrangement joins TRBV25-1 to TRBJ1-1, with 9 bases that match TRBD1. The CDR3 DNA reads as TGTGCCAGCAGTGAATATTGGGACAGGGCCCCTTTGAACACTGAAGCTTTCTTT. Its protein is CASSEYWDRAPLNTEAFF.